A selection of T cell receptor beta chains follows, all from one sample in a study of follicular helper T cells after annual influenza vaccination. Repertoires were generated with immunoSEQ multiplex PCR, while TCRdb's copy carries only in-frame clones and drops some. Of 6,000 or so clones in the sample, over 80% are singletons; the top ten hold about 0.53%. The sample consisted of CXCR5- memory CD4+ T cells sorted from blood, taken 7 days after influenza vaccination. These receptors were taken from an adult who received the influenza vaccine. Each CDR3 is given with its conserved first and last residue. The D gene is left open where the match is weak. Clone sizes are given selectively: once, few, many, or a class where the clone is expanded.

d_gene: TRBD1; v_gene: TRBV6-5; j_gene: TRBJ2-7; abundance: .; CDR3nt: TGTGCCAGCAGACGGACAGGGCGCACCTTGTACGAGCAGTACTTC; CDR3aa: CASRRTGRTLYEQYF
d_gene: TRBD1; v_gene: TRBV4-3; j_gene: TRBJ1-2; abundance: .; CDR3nt: TGCGCCAGCAGCCAGGGGACAGGGTCGGACTATGGCTACACCTTC; CDR3aa: CASSQGTGSDYGYTF
d_gene: .; v_gene: TRBV23-1; j_gene: TRBJ1-2; abundance: .; CDR3nt: TGCGCCAGCAGTCAATCTCCAGGCTGGAGCGGCTACACCTTC; CDR3aa: CASSQSPGWSGYTF
d_gene: .; v_gene: TRBV5-6; j_gene: TRBJ1-2; abundance: .; CDR3nt: TGTGCCAGCAGCTTGGCACCGGGGGGGCTCTATGGCTACACCTTC; CDR3aa: CASSLAPGGLYGYTF
d_gene: TRBD1; v_gene: TRBV7-7; j_gene: TRBJ2-1; abundance: few; CDR3nt: TGTGCCAGCAGCGAAAACAGGGGGCATGAGCAGTTCTTC; CDR3aa: CASSENRGHEQFF
d_gene: .; v_gene: TRBV6-5; j_gene: TRBJ1-5; abundance: .; CDR3nt: TGTGCCAGCAGTTACTCCAGGGAAACCAATCAGCCCCAGCATTTT; CDR3aa: CASSYSRETNQPQHF
d_gene: .; v_gene: TRBV19; j_gene: TRBJ1-2; abundance: .; CDR3nt: TGTGCCAGTAGTATCAGCCCAGGGGTCTATGGCTACACCTTC; CDR3aa: CASSISPGVYGYTF
d_gene: .; v_gene: TRBV15; j_gene: TRBJ1-2; abundance: .; CDR3nt: TGTGCCACCAGCAGAGATCGGGGCAGGGTCTATGGCTACACCTTC; CDR3aa: CATSRDRGRVYGYTF
d_gene: TRBD1; v_gene: TRBV5-1; j_gene: TRBJ1-6; abundance: .; CDR3nt: TGCGCCAGCAGCCGCCGGGACAGCCTAAGCTCCTATAATTCACCCCTCCACTTT; CDR3aa: CASSRRDSLSSYNSPLHF
d_gene: TRBD1; v_gene: TRBV18; j_gene: TRBJ1-1; abundance: .; CDR3nt: TGTGCCAGCTCCCCCAGACAGGGCGCGGACACTGAAGCTTTCTTT; CDR3aa: CASSPRQGADTEAFF
d_gene: TRBD1; v_gene: TRBV5-8; j_gene: TRBJ1-2; abundance: .; CDR3nt: TGTGCCAGCAGCAGGGGGGTACAGGGGACGCTACGGTATGGCTACACCTTC; CDR3aa: CASSRGVQGTLRYGYTF
d_gene: .; v_gene: TRBV21-1; j_gene: TRBJ1-4; abundance: .; CDR3nt: TGTGCCAGCAGCCAAATGGGGGCAGAGGAAGCTAATGAAAAACTGTTTTTT; CDR3aa: CASSQMGAEEANEKLFF
d_gene: .; v_gene: TRBV11-3; j_gene: TRBJ2-1; abundance: .; CDR3nt: TGTGCCAGCAGCGCCCCTGTCGAATTCAATGAGCAGTTCTTC; CDR3aa: CASSAPVEFNEQFF
d_gene: .; v_gene: TRBV7-9; j_gene: TRBJ2-7; abundance: .; CDR3nt: TGTGCCAGCAGCACGCCCGGGAACACCTACGAGCAGTACTTC; CDR3aa: CASSTPGNTYEQYF